This T cell receptor (beta chain) stems from a study of tumor-infiltrating lymphocytes in primary liver carcinoma. As concerns this clonotype: Antigen specificity is unknown.

Researchers generated TCR beta cDNA from around 0.55 ug of total RNA, relying on a constant-region primer. Three nested multiplex PCR rounds of slightly modified ARM-PCR generated TCR beta libraries. Both of the initial two PCR rounds ran for around 9 cycles and employed TRBV1-TRBV30 forward primers alongside a C-beta reverse primer. TCRdb re-called the multiplex PCR reads through MiXCR, storing one row per CDR3 protein. Here the sample spans about 210,000 distinct CDR3 sequences, about two thirds being singletons. They got blood RNA out of unsorted whole blood and also pulled out germline DNA. Germline V CDR1 and CDR2: MNHEY, SVGAGI. V shed 4 bases and J shed 8 bases, with 8 bases lying between them. The CDR3 extends over 11 amino acids. General study findings and limits: Relative to blood, tumors carried a significantly larger fraction of the repertoire in their top 250 clones (p = 0.039). Bulk samples went unsorted, so CD4+ and CD8+ repertoires were not compared. Tumor-adjacent and tumor-blood pairs shared a smaller degree of overlap than tumor region pairs.

This receptor was taken from a woman aged 55 to 70 with primary liver carcinoma and hepatitis B virus infection. The chain couples TRBV6-5 to TRBJ1-2, with a weak D call TRBD1 (5 bases). Sequencing used peripheral blood. The CDR3 loop reads CASSSGQGYTF. DNA for the CDR3: TGTGCCAGCAGTTCAGGACAAGGCTACACCTTC.